This T cell receptor (beta chain) is drawn from a study of beta chain features in type 1 diabetes. Whole-study context: All of the samples together had more than 95 million sorted cells examined. The study's findings and limits: The influence of HLA type on TCRB rearrangement stayed undetermined. The similarity of naive, central memory and Treg TCRB repertoires appeared greater among patients than among healthy donors.

This clone showed up just a few times. Antigen specificity is unknown. The V segment lost 3 bases and the J segment 1 base; nucleotides outside the gene matches: 3. The CDR3 sequence is 15 residues long. CDR1 is KGHSH, CDR2 LQKENI, per germline. Reverse transcribing all isolated RNA meant expressed TCRB transcripts were sequenced. The data were produced by immunoSEQ multiplex PCR, yet TCRdb's version contains in-frame clones alone and is incomplete. The table lists roughly 450,000 clones, 9.5% to 12% of them singletons, with around 0.05% in the top ten. The clonotype was recovered from a woman aged 18 to 35 in good health. The rearrangement links TRBV18 to TRBJ1-5, with 7 nucleotides matching TRBD1. Source material: naive CD4+ T cells from blood. The chain's CDR3 is CASSPLDRSNQPQHF. As DNA, the CDR3 is TGTGCCAGCTCACCTCTGGACAGGAGCAATCAGCCCCAGCATTTT.